The 30 T cell receptor beta chains reported below all come from one sample, sequenced in a study of blood T cell repertoires in COVID-19. The table came from immunoSEQ multiplex PCR; TCRdb's copy has only in-frame clones and leaves some out. The sample yields 110,000 or so clones, roughly 80% seen once. The material sequenced was peripheral blood. The source of these receptors is a man between 50 and 59 years old with acute or convalescent COVID-19.

The chain employs TRBV7-3 and TRBJ2-2, with 11 bases fitting TRBD2. V lost 4 bases, J lost 1 base, and 8 bases stayed unmatched. Germline assignment: CDR1 SGHTA and CDR2 FQGTGA. The CDR3 has 18 residues. The CDR3 loop reads CASSWRATSGGNTGELFF. CDR3 coding DNA: TGTGCCAGCAGCTGGAGGGCCACTAGCGGGGGGAACACCGGGGAGCTGTTTTTT.

This clone was seen only a few times. V gene TRBV29-1 combines with J gene TRBJ1-3; possible D gene TRBD1, 6 bases. The CDR3 sequence is 14 residues long. Trimming pared 7 bases from V and 2 bases from J, leaving 15 bases between. Looked up from germline, CDR1 is SQVTM and CDR2 is ANQGSEA. CDR3 protein: CSAGGLLTGNTIYF. CDR3 in DNA: TGCAGCGCGGGGGGCCTCTTGACTGGAAACACCATATATTTT.

This clone showed up just once. Here the CDR3 DNA reads TGTGCCAGCAGTACGGCGGGAGCCTCTGGGGCCAACGTCCTGACTTTC. This codes for CASSTAGASGANVLTF. This chain joins TRBV6-2 or TRBV6-3 and TRBJ2-6, with TRBD2 matching over 7 bases. The germline CDR1 and CDR2 sequences are MNHEY and SVGEGT. V shed 5 bases and J 0 bases; nucleotides not matched to a gene: 4. The CDR3 has 16 amino acids.

The J gene is TRBJ1-2, the V gene TRBV4-2; TRBD1 matches at 7 bases. Losses at the gene ends were 3 bases for V and 3 bases for J; bases not matched to a gene: 4. CDR1 LGHNA and CDR2 YNFKEQ come from the germline V gene. The CDR3 loop spans 14 amino acids. CDR3 bases: TGTGCCAGCAGCCATTACAGGGGCGACTATGGCTACACCTTC. It is translated as CASSHYRGDYGYTF.

This clone was found once. The CDR3 coding sequence is TGTGCCAGTACCCTCGACAGTCAGAACACTGAAGCTTTCTTT. It encodes CASTLDSQNTEAFF. This chain links TRBV19 with TRBJ1-1; a weak D match, TRBD1 (5 bases). The CDR3 spans 14 residues. Germline CDR1 is LNHDA and CDR2 is SQIVND (reference sequence). V lost 7 bases, J lost 1 base, and 13 bases lay in between.

The chain recombines TRBV10-2 with TRBJ2-2; D perhaps matches TRBD1 (5 bases). Germline V CDR1 and CDR2: WSHSY, SAAADI. The CDR3 length is 13 residues. Between the trimmed V and J ends, which lost 2 bases and 6 bases, there was a span of 7 bases. The DNA for the CDR3 is TGCGCCAGCAGTGAGGGGGCCCCCGGGGAGCTGTTTTTT. Translating it yields CASSEGAPGELFF.

In the case of this clone: The sample has other DNA sequences that encode this CDR3 too. DNA of the CDR3: TGTGCCTGGAGGCAGGGGGATACTGAAGCTTTCTTT. Translated: CAWRQGDTEAFF. The chain combines TRBV30 with TRBJ1-1; TRBD1 matches 7 bases. With V trimmed by 3 bases and J by 5 bases, 3 bases remained unmatched. This CDR3 contains 12 residues. CDR1 and CDR2 (germline): GTSNPN, SVGIG (reference sequence).

The chain combines TRBV15 with TRBJ1-1; 8 bases are a match to TRBD1. Losses at the gene ends were 3 bases for V and 4 bases for J; bases not matched to a gene: 10. The CDR3 totals 16 residues. Germline CDR1 LNHNV, CDR2 YYDKDF (reference sequence). The CDR3 region has the DNA TGTGCCACCAGCAGTAGGTCCAGGGGGCGTAGCACTGAAGCTTTCTTT. Its protein is CATSSRSRGRSTEAFF.

This sequence joins TRBV30 and TRBJ2-7; 8 bases line up with TRBD2. This CDR3 is 15 amino acids long. V gave up 2 bases and J gave up 2 bases; unmatched junction bases: 8. Germline assignment: CDR1 GTSNPN and CDR2 SVGIG (reference sequence). The chain's CDR3 is CAWSWVSGDTYEQYV. CDR3 in DNA: TGTGCCTGGAGTTGGGTTAGCGGGGATACCTACGAGCAGTACGTC.

The gene calls are TRBV27 and TRBJ1-2; D is unresolved. Germline values: CDR1 MNHEY, CDR2 SMNVEV (reference sequence). The length of the CDR3 is 13 residues. Deletions cut 8 bases from V and 4 bases from J, with 14 bases between. This CDR3 reads CASREGWSYGYTF. The CDR3 region has the DNA TGTGCCAGCCGGGAGGGTTGGAGCTATGGCTACACCTTC.

V gene TRBV5-1 combines with J gene TRBJ1-3; TRBD1 might be the D (5 bases). The germline V gene encodes CDR1 SGHRS and CDR2 YFSETQ. CDR3 length: 14 residues. V was pared by 4 bases and J by 1 base, with 9 bases between. CDR3 nucleotides: TGCGCCAGCAGCACCGGGGGATCTGGAAACACCATATATTTT. This translates into CASSTGGSGNTIYF.

V and J are TRBV5-5 and TRBJ1-5; D is unresolved. Germline CDR1 and CDR2: SGHKS and YYEKEE (reference sequence). CDR3 size: 15 residues. Trimming cost V 3 bases and J 0 bases, with 10 bases left between them. CDR3 nucleotide sequence: TGTGCCAGCAGCTATGTGCCCTATAGCAATCAGCCCCAGCATTTT. Protein: CASSYVPYSNQPQHF. The full variable domain, its missing parts supplied by reference TRBV5-5 and TRBJ1-5, is DAGVTQSPTHLIKTRGQQVTLRCSPISGHKSVSWYQQVLGQGPQFIFQYYEKEERGRGNFPDRFSARQFPNYSSELNVNALLLGDSALYLCASSYVPYSNQPQHFGDGTRLSIL.

The V call is TRBV5-1, the J call TRBJ2-3, with 7 positions matching TRBD1. J was trimmed by 5 bases and V by 3 bases; bases with no gene match: 12. This CDR3 contains 16 residues. Germline values: CDR1 SGHRS, CDR2 YFSETQ. The CDR3 here is CASSSGQNHPGDTQYF. The CDR3 bases are TGCGCCAGCAGCTCGGGACAGAACCACCCGGGAGATACGCAGTATTTT.

V gene TRBV2 combines with J gene TRBJ1-3, with TRBD1 matching over 7 bases. CDR1 is SNHLY, CDR2 FYNNEI, per germline. CDR3 length equals 16 residues. V lost 4 bases to trimming and J lost 0 bases; unmatched junction nucleotides: 6. The CDR3 region is CASSATGESSGNTIYF. The CDR3 nucleotides read TGTGCCAGCAGTGCAACAGGGGAGAGCTCTGGAAACACCATATATTTT.

This chain links TRBV29-1 with TRBJ1-1; 7 bases are a match to TRBD1. CDR1 SQVTM and CDR2 ANQGSEA come from the germline V gene. Trimming took 7 bases from V and 1 from J; bases not matched to a gene: 6. This CDR3 has 13 amino acids. CDR3 DNA: TGCAGCGCTCAACAGGGGTCGAACACTGAAGCTTTCTTT. Translated: CSAQQGSNTEAFF.

The genes are TRBV5-6 and TRBJ1-1; no clear D. Germline-derived CDR1 and CDR2 are SGHDT and YYEEEE. The germline V and J ends were trimmed by 2 bases and 0 bases, with 11 bases remaining between them. CDR3 length equals 15 residues. The CDR3 reads CASSFFRTMNTEAFF. The CDR3 DNA reads TGTGCCAGCAGCTTTTTTAGAACCATGAACACTGAAGCTTTCTTT.

V and J are TRBV5-1 and TRBJ2-3; TRBD1 matches 7 bases. Germline V lookup: CDR1 SGHRS, CDR2 YFSETQ. This CDR3 contains 14 residues. Germline trimming cut 4 bases from V and 4 bases from J; bases unmatched to any gene: 6. The CDR3 DNA sequence: TGCGCCAGCAGCGCTGTAGGGGGCCCAGATACGCAGTATTTT. Its translation: CASSAVGGPDTQYF.

The CDR3 coding sequence is TGCGCCAGCAGCCCACAGGGTTTTGGGGCCAACGTCCTGACTTTC. Translating gives CASSPQGFGANVLTF. J is TRBJ2-6 and V is TRBV5-1, with D possibly being TRBD1 (6 bases). V lost 4 bases and J 3 bases, leaving 11 bases between the germline ends. Looked up from germline, CDR1 is SGHRS and CDR2 is YFSETQ. CDR3 length: 15 residues.

This CDR3 is CASSRGLGKFF. CDR3 nucleotide sequence: TGTGCCAGCAGCAGGGGGCTCGGGAAGTTCTTC. The rearrangement uses TRBV12-3 or TRBV12-4 and TRBJ2-1; 8 bases are shared with TRBD1. This CDR3 region has 11 residues. V shed 6 bases and J 14 bases; nucleotides not matched to a gene: 6.

This clone was found once. The chain recombines TRBV19 with TRBJ1-2; 8 bases match TRBD1. Germline V gene lookup returns CDR1 LNHDA and CDR2 SQIVND (reference sequence). Trimming took 8 bases from V and 4 from J; bases not matched to a gene: 12. The CDR3 runs to 15 residues. The CDR3 bases are TGTGCCAGTCTTCCCACAGGGGGAGCAGGCTATGGCTACACCTTC. Translation: CASLPTGGAGYGYTF.

This chain links TRBV5-6 with TRBJ1-2; TRBD1 is a possible D gene (6 bases). The CDR3 is made up of 14 amino acids. V was pared by 7 bases and J by 3 bases, with 16 bases between. Per germline, CDR1 SGHDT and CDR2 YYEEEE. This CDR3 is CASSTGFGDYGYTF. The CDR3 DNA is TGTGCCAGCTCAACAGGGTTCGGGGACTATGGCTACACCTTC.

The CDR3 bases are TGTGCCAGCAGTTTAACGGACGGGGGGTCCACTGAAGCTTTCTTT. Translation gives CASSLTDGGSTEAFF. This chain joins TRBV27 and TRBJ1-1, with D possibly being TRBD1 (5 bases). Trimming cost V 2 bases and J 4 bases, with 14 bases left between them. Germline CDR1 reads MNHEY; CDR2 reads SMNVEV (reference sequence). The CDR3 spans 15 residues.

This chain uses TRBV5-1 with TRBJ2-1; D possibly corresponds to TRBD1 (6 bases). Per germline, CDR1 SGHRS and CDR2 YFSETQ. The CDR3 is 14 amino acids. V lost 4 bases and J 8 bases, leaving 16 bases between the germline ends. In DNA form, the CDR3 reads TGCGCCAGCAGCAGGAACAGGGTCCAGGATGAGCAGTTCTTC. Translated: CASSRNRVQDEQFF.

This chain uses TRBV2 with TRBJ2-5, with 8 bases lining up with TRBD1. CDR3 size: 15 residues. CDR1 and CDR2 from the germline V gene are SNHLY and FYNNEI. The trim removed 2 bases at V and 5 bases at J, leaving 7 bases unmatched. The CDR3 spells CASSERSGGSETQYF. The CDR3 DNA reads as TGTGCCAGCAGTGAACGATCAGGGGGCTCGGAGACCCAGTACTTC.

The chain joins TRBV28 to TRBJ1-1; tentative D call: TRBD1 (6 bases). The CDR3 sequence is 15 residues long. Germline loops: CDR1 MDHEN, CDR2 SYDVKM. With 1 base removed from V and 1 base from J, the gap between germline ends came to 10 bases. CDR3 loop: CASSLLQGSNTEAFF. CDR3 in DNA: TGTGCCAGCAGTTTATTGCAGGGGTCGAACACTGAAGCTTTCTTT.

The chain joins TRBV6-5 to TRBJ1-2; tentative D call: TRBD1 (6 bases). Looked up from germline, CDR1 is MNHEY and CDR2 is SVGAGI. The ends were cut back, 1 base at V and 7 bases at J, with 16 bases in the middle. The CDR3 totals 15 residues. Here the CDR3 reads CASSYLGGADLGYTF. The CDR3 coding sequence is TGTGCCAGCAGTTACTTGGGGGGGGCCGATCTTGGCTACACCTTC.

The V call is TRBV7-8, the J call TRBJ1-3; D is unclear. This CDR3 spans 14 amino acids. Looked up from germline, CDR1 is SGHVS and CDR2 is FQNEAQ. Trimming removed 6 bases at V and 3 bases at J, with 12 bases between. CDR3 DNA sequence: TGTGCCAGCAGTCCTGACCACAGTGGAAACACCATATATTTT. It yields the protein CASSPDHSGNTIYF. The whole variable domain, filled in from reference TRBV7-8 and TRBJ1-3, reads GAGVSQSPRYKVAKRGQDVALRCDPISGHVSLFWYQQALGQGPEFLTYFQNEAQLDKSGLPSDRFFAERPEGSVSTLKIQRTQQEDSAVYLCASSPDHSGNTIYFGEGSWLTVV.

This clone was seen a handful of times. The rearrangement links TRBV5-5 to TRBJ2-7; maybe TRBD2 (6 bases). The CDR3 has 14 amino acids. The germline V and J ends were trimmed by 5 bases and 4 bases, with 16 bases remaining between them. Germline V gives CDR1 SGHKS, CDR2 YYEKEE (reference sequence). The CDR3 reads CASRERAGRYEQYV. Written as DNA, the CDR3 is TGTGCCAGCAGGGAGAGGGCAGGGAGGTACGAGCAGTACGTC.

This clone has only one observation. The rearrangement joins TRBV7-8 to TRBJ1-6, with 10 nucleotides matching TRBD1. CDR3 length equals 15 residues. CDR1 and CDR2 (germline): SGHVS, FQNEAQ. The trim removed 1 base at V and 9 bases at J, leaving 3 bases unmatched. The CDR3 DNA reads as TGTGCCAGCAGCTTAGGACAGGGGGCTGGTTCACCCCTCCACTTT. Translating it yields CASSLGQGAGSPLHF.

This clone has at least ten counts. The chain uses TRBV10-1 and TRBJ2-1, with 9 bases aligning to TRBD2. The CDR3 has 14 amino acids. Germline V gene sequence: CDR1 WNHNN, CDR2 SYGVQD (reference sequence). After removal of 8 bases from V and 2 bases from J, the junction contained 4 bases not matched to a gene. The CDR3 DNA is TGCGCCAGCTCGCGGGGGGGTACCTACAATGAGCAGTTCTTC. It specifies CASSRGGTYNEQFF.